The entry below gives a single TCR beta chain sequence along with its context. No cognate antigen has been identified for it. No much larger clone exists at a distance of one base, and base qualities are not known. In total, approximately 700 healthy bone marrow donors made up the cohort. At the time of sampling, all cohort members were nominally healthy, though unrecorded immune exposures were likely present. The donor tested CMV seronegative and was one of the 352 seronegative cohort members. A peripheral blood sample was collected from each donor, and TCR beta sequencing was performed on peripheral blood mononuclear cells. The Qiagen DNeasy Blood Extraction Kit was used to extract genomic DNA from the blood cell samples. These data originate in a study of cytomegalovirus exposure and HLA in healthy donors (dated by TCRdb to 2016 to 2017). In the study overall: An earlier analysis of several hundred of the donors reported 250 to 300 Gb of sequence data and 100 million to 130 million unique TCR beta sequences from roughly 200 million T cells. Approximately 310 gigabases of sequencing data and approximately 84 million unique TCR sequences were included in an early release covering around 650 HLA-typed donors. Of the 300 to 500 genotyped donors, 81% were placed in the genetic ancestry cluster associated with self-reported Caucasian donors. The study aimed to test whether cataloging public T cell receptors could reveal signatures of past pathogen exposure. The study used immunosequencing to profile the T cell repertoires of 666 subjects and linked those repertoires to cytomegalovirus serostatus. A separate validation cohort of more than 100 different subjects was used in addition to the 666-subject first cohort. High-throughput TCR immunosequencing, statistical association of individual TCRs with disease status, and machine learning were combined to predict cytomegalovirus infection status. A later analysis re-examined previously published TCR beta repertoires from more than 550 donors and added high-resolution HLA genotyping to investigate patterns of TCR occurrence. Rather than drawing on any new phenotypic data, the later analysis identified candidate immune exposures from TCR beta sequences and the way those sequences occurred across donors. An earlier analysis of 587 of the donors applied high-throughput TCR beta sequencing to assess whether each TCR beta V gene segment acted as functional or pseudogenic. Donor age, sex, ethnicity and CMV serostatus were compiled alongside the repertoire data. In a later genetic analysis, genome-wide SNP genotypes for about 60% of the 666 donors were used, and that subset was treated as a discovery cohort. All discovery cohort repertoires had been generated using a single sequencing platform. Both class I and class II loci were covered by HLA typing, at four-digit resolution. The number of donors typed differed by locus, with 629-630 for A, B, C, DRB1 and DQB1, more than 500 for DQA1, 600 to 610 for DPA1, and roughly 450 for DPB1. Roughly five DR-DQ haplotypes were handled as single units for association and clustering because linkage in the cohort was strong. Among about 370 genotyped donors of the cohort, an average of roughly 230,000 unique TCR beta nucleotide sequences was sequenced per donor, of which about 19% were non-productive. The full study reports these points: In a later genetic analysis, a missense DCLRE1C variant was associated with V-gene and J-gene trimming of TCR beta chains, and the association was replicated in an independent cohort. Presence/absence analyses assumed roughly uniform sequencing depth across donors, an assumption that may not hold. According to a later analysis, most CMV-associated TCR beta chains appeared to be HLA-restricted, and the HLA associations seemed to be driven largely by CMV exposure. A later analysis found that HLA-associated TCR beta chains were more clonally expanded and had lower generation probabilities than equally common non-associated chains. The cohort was sequenced for TCR beta chains only, and without alpha or paired-chain data the features that could be detected were limited. Because HLA typing was unavailable for some donors at each locus, only the typed subset was used in association tests. In a later analysis, the rate of TCR association differed among HLA loci, with DRB1 alleles having the most associated TCRs and HLA-C alleles having the fewest. Several of the top co-occurrence clusters appeared to be linked to parvovirus B19, influenza, CMV and Epstein-Barr virus, according to a later analysis. In a later genetic analysis, fewer N-insertions in productive TCRs were reported among donors in an Asian-associated ancestry cluster than the approximately 670-donor mean. CMV serostatus was the only immune exposure information available for the cohort. The sequencing pipeline was judged likely to have produced a cluster of highly shared sequence variants as a technical artifact. In an earlier analysis of under 600 of the donors, most TCR beta V segments were observed in productive rearrangements about 90% or about 30% of the time, broadly matching IMGT annotations. When HLA alleles, especially DR and DQ, strongly co-occurred, TCR associations were difficult to assign to individual alleles. Most TCR sequences were observed very rarely across donors, whereas some public TCRs were present in many individuals. Cytomegalovirus status was reported to be diagnosed by the classifier with high specificity and sensitivity in both the original and validation cohorts. Because the 87-base-pair reads could not distinguish some IMGT-functional V segments, including TRBV6-2 and TRBV6-3, those segments were excluded. A few of the identified cytomegalovirus-associated TCR beta chains were confirmed in vitro to be specific for cytomegalovirus antigens. A further reported finding was that TCR beta sequences accurately predicted the HLA-A and HLA-B alleles for most subjects in the first cohort. Specific HLA alleles were associated with 16,951 TCR beta sequences at a false discovery rate of 0.05 in a later analysis. The authors suggested that the approach could potentially be extended to other disease states and immunological phenotypes. Because counts were too low, roughly 17 rarely observed V segments, including chromosome 9 orphons, were left out of the earlier analysis of approximately 580 of the donors. Linkage disequilibrium might explain the correlated functional status among segregating V segments, but an unknown experimental factor could not be excluded. The study gave a list of 150 to 200 TCR beta chains associated with cytomegalovirus.

The library was produced with the immunoSEQ multiplex PCR assay. For the multiplex PCR, a mixture combining 60 forward primers for TCR Vbeta segments and 13 reverse primers for TCR Jbeta segments was used. The CDR3 region of rearranged TCR beta genes was amplified from genomic DNA with a multiplex PCR assay. The Illumina HiSeq System was used to sequence the amplified TCR beta libraries as 87-base-pair reads. Regarding the original processing steps: Across the 670 or so repertoires, a later analysis counted around 80 million unique TCR beta chains, 9.5 million to 13 million of which were shared by at least two donors. Raw reads were error-corrected and collapsed into unique sequences with a nearest-neighbor algorithm that merged closely related sequences to remove PCR and sequencing errors. To assign V, D and J gene segments, CDR3 sequences were aligned to IMGT reference sequences. For a sequence to be retained, a match of at least six nucleotides to both a V gene segment and a J gene segment was required. Rearrangements were classified as productive when the CDR3 lacked stop codons and remained in frame with V and J, and all other rearrangements were classified as non-productive. CDR3 was defined according to IMGT convention as the region running from the second conserved V-encoded cysteine to the conserved J-encoded phenylalanine. The earlier analysis of some 600 of the donors excluded sequences that lacked an unambiguous match to a single V gene segment. In an earlier analysis of a few hundred of the donors, V segments were called functional above 56.7% productive rearrangements and were called segregating when the between-donor standard deviation exceeded 5%. A statistical classification framework was built for diagnosing cytomegalovirus status from the catalog of TCR beta chain sequences. A later analysis assigned V and J genes by comparing TCR nucleotide sequences with IMGT/GENE-DB human TR gene sequences. The TCRdist pipeline was used in a later analysis to assign CDR3 sequences and most-parsimonious VDJ recombination scenarios. In a later analysis, each TCR beta chain was defined by its CDR3 amino acid sequence together with its V-gene family, and reads without a unique V-gene family were excluded. As a way to deal with suspected cross-contamination and a sequencing artifact, a later analysis dropped over 550 nucleotide sequences that were highly shared and had low generation probability. For each public chain, a later analysis derived a clonal expansion index from normalized ranks of inferred template counts within each repertoire. In a later analysis, generation probabilities were computed with a VDJ recombination model fitted to out-of-frame rearrangements, and the resulting probabilities were checked against IGoR. Hypergeometric tests were used in a later analysis to score TCR-TCR, TCR-HLA and TCR-CMV co-occurrence, with a repertoire-size bias correction applied to the TCR pairs. False discovery rates were estimated in a later analysis by permuting HLA or CMV assignments 20 times. A later analysis grouped co-occurring TCRs with DBSCAN, adding TCRdist sequence similarity when clustering within HLA-allele-positive subsets. Co-occurrence clustering excluded repertoires with fewer than 30,000 or more than 120,000 public chains, plus five with anomalous nucleotide sharing. This is the immuneACCESS table as TCRdb keeps it, with only in-frame sequences that have V and J called. A part of the clones is gone; compared with another copy, unresolved V genes explain less than half, and the rest is unexplained. V and J calls and clone size are copied from that table; D and trimming were computed from the DNA. Recorded for this sample are under 200,000 clones; 62% of them occurred a single time. Of the sample, roughly 2.9% is held by the ten largest clones.

CDR1 and CDR2 (MNHEY, SVGAGI) derive from the germline V gene. Trimming accounts for 6 bases at V and 5 bases at J, while the number of junction bases matched to no gene is 10. The CDR3 has 15 amino acids, counting the end cysteine and phenylalanine. Kept here is only the CDR3 DNA, which spans 45 bases and is read in frame from base 1. Material for sequencing was PBMCs. This sequence uses TRBV6-5 and TRBJ2-1, and 7 junction bases match TRBD2. The origin of this receptor is a man between 35 and 55 years old in good health and CMV-seronegative. The nucleotide sequence is TGTGCCAGCAGACGGGAACGCGGGAGTCACAATGAGCAGTTCTTC. This encodes CASRRERGSHNEQFF.